This T cell receptor (beta chain) was identified during a study of sequential checkpoint blockade in melanoma. This clone came up a few times. CDR1 is SEHNR, CDR2 FQNEAQ, per germline (reference sequence). This CDR3 has 15 residues. Losses at the gene ends were 5 bases for V and 11 bases for J; bases not matched to a gene: 12. Noted treatment: randomized to nivolumab then ipilimumab (arm A) or the reverse (arm B). The protocol was immunoSEQ multiplex PCR, while the TCRdb copy is restricted to in-frame clones and leaves out a portion. The sample has about 12,000 clones; roughly 83% are singletons. The TCR was taken from a human donor with melanoma. This chain uses TRBV7-9 with TRBJ1-6, with 7 bases fitting TRBD1. Here the sequenced sample was CD8+ T cells sorted from blood (inferred from file names), taken from a patient given nivolumab and ipilimumab in sequence. The CDR3 bases are TGTGCCAGCAGCCAAGATGAGACAGGGTGGGCACCCCTCCACTTT. Amino acids: CASSQDETGWAPLHF. The full variable domain, rest sourced from reference TRBV7-9 and TRBJ1-6, is DTGVSQNPRHKITKRGQNVTFRCDPISEHNRLYWYRQTLGQGPEFLTYFQNEAQLEKSRLLSDRFSAERPKGSFSTLEIQRTEQGDSAMYLCASSQDETGWAPLHFGNGTRLTVT.